This is a list of T cell receptor beta chains from one sample in a study of blood T cell repertoires in COVID-19. Sequencing was performed with immunoSEQ multiplex PCR; in TCRdb, only in-frame clones are kept and a portion is missing. The sample shows around 180,000 clones, around 90% of them seen only once. Sample: peripheral blood. These receptors were collected from a man in his sixties with acute or convalescent COVID-19. The CDR3 runs from the conserved cysteine through the conserved F or W. The D gene is left open where the match is weak. The size of a clone is reported for some rows only, either as once, few or many, or as a class for expanded clones.

clone size: .
J gene: TRBJ2-1
D gene: TRBD2
V gene: TRBV27
CDR3 protein: CASSNDPHSGGARNEQFF
CDR3 DNA: TGTGCCAGCAGCAACGACCCACACAGCGGGGGGGCTCGAAATGAGCAGTTCTTC

clone size: .
J gene: TRBJ1-1
D gene: .
V gene: TRBV4-2
CDR3 protein: CASSLLLGGRNTEAFF
CDR3 DNA: TGTGCCAGCAGCTTACTTCTGGGGGGGAGGAACACTGAAGCTTTCTTT

clone size: .
J gene: TRBJ2-5
D gene: .
V gene: TRBV5-1
CDR3 protein: CASSLARVGETQYF
CDR3 DNA: TGCGCCAGCAGCTTGGCCAGGGTGGGAGAGACCCAGTACTTC

clone size: .
J gene: TRBJ2-1
D gene: TRBD2
V gene: TRBV7-2
CDR3 protein: CASSRTSEYEQFF
CDR3 DNA: TGTGCCAGCAGCAGGACTAGCGAGTATGAGCAGTTCTTC

clone size: .
J gene: TRBJ2-5
D gene: TRBD1
V gene: TRBV6-4
CDR3 protein: CASSVGQGETQYF
CDR3 DNA: TGTGCCAGCAGTGTGGGACAGGGGGAGACCCAGTACTTC

clone size: few
J gene: TRBJ1-1
D gene: TRBD1
V gene: TRBV6-5
CDR3 protein: CASSFGQGNTEAFF
CDR3 DNA: TGTGCCAGCAGTTTCGGACAGGGGAACACTGAAGCTTTCTTT

clone size: .
J gene: TRBJ2-3
D gene: .
V gene: TRBV5-6
CDR3 protein: CASRRDVTDTQYF
CDR3 DNA: TGTGCCAGCAGGCGGGACGTCACAGATACGCAGTATTTT

clone size: .
J gene: TRBJ2-1
D gene: TRBD2
V gene: TRBV10-3
CDR3 protein: CAIGFGGSYNEQFF
CDR3 DNA: TGTGCCATCGGATTTGGCGGGAGCTACAATGAGCAGTTCTTC

clone size: .
J gene: TRBJ2-3
D gene: TRBD2
V gene: TRBV7-9
CDR3 protein: CASRTSGRGTDTQYF
CDR3 DNA: TGTGCCAGCAGGACTAGCGGGAGAGGGACAGATACGCAGTATTTT

clone size: .
J gene: TRBJ2-2
D gene: .
V gene: TRBV9
CDR3 protein: CASSVFYQNTGELFF
CDR3 DNA: TGTGCCAGCAGCGTATTCTATCAGAACACCGGGGAGCTGTTTTTT